Listed here is a single TCR beta chain. These data originate in a study of blood T cell repertoires in COVID-19. The wider study: Acute and convalescent COVID-19 specimens originated in the United States, Italy and Spain. T cells, B-cell-depleted T cells, or PBMCs provided the cDNA or gDNA that served as material.

Per the study methods: It was from reference gene primer amplification that nucleated cell counts were estimated. Profiled with immunoSEQ multiplex PCR; TCRdb holds only in-frame clones, not every one. The V and J calls and clone size come from that table; D and trimming were worked out from the DNA. The repertoire holds over 200,000 clones, more than 75% seen once, with 1.5% to 2% in the top ten. The CDR3 totals 16 residues. Germline values: CDR1 LNHDA, CDR2 SQIVND (reference sequence). The trim removed 2 bases at V and 5 bases at J, leaving 9 bases unmatched. Sequencing was performed on peripheral blood. The gene calls are TRBV19 and TRBJ1-1, with 9 positions matching TRBD1. The source of this sequence is a man aged 40-50 years with active or convalescent COVID-19. CDR3 amino acids: CASSIRPTGGWTEAFF. In DNA, the CDR3 is TGTGCCAGTAGTATACGGCCGACAGGGGGTTGGACTGAAGCTTTCTTT.